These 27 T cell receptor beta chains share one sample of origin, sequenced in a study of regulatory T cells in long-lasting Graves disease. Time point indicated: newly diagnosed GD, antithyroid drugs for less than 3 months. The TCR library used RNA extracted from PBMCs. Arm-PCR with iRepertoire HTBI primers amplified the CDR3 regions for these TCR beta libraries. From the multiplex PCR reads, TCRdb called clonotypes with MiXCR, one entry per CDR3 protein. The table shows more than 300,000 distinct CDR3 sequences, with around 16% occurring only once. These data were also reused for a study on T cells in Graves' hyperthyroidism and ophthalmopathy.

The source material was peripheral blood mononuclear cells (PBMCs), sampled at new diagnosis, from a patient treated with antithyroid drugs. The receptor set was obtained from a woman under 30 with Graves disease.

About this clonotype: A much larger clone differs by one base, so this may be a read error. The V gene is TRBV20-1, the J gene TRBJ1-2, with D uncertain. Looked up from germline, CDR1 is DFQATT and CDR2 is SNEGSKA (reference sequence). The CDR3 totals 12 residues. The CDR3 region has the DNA TGCAGTGCTAGTCTGGCTAACTATAGCTACACCTTC. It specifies CSASLANYSYTF.

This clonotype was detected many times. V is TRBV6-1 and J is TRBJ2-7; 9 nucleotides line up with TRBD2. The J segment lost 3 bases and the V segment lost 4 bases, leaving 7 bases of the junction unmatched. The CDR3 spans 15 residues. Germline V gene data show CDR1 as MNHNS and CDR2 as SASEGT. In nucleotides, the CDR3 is TGTGCCAGCAGTGCCCTAGCGGGGCCCTTCTACGAGCAGTACTTC. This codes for CASSALAGPFYEQYF.

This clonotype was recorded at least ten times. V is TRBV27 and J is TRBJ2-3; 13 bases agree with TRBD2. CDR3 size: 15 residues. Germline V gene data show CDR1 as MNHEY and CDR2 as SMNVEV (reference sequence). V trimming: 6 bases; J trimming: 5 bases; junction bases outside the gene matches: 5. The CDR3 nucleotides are TGTGCCAGCAGCAGACTAGCGGGAGGCCTAGATACGCAGTATTTT. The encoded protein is CASSRLAGGLDTQYF.

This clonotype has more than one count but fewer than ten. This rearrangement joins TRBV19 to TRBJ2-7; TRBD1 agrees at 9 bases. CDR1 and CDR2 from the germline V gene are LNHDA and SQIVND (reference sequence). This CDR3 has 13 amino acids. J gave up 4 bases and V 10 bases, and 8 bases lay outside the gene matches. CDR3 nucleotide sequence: TGTGCCACAAGTCAGGACAGGGGTTACGAGCAGTACTTC. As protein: CATSQDRGYEQYF.

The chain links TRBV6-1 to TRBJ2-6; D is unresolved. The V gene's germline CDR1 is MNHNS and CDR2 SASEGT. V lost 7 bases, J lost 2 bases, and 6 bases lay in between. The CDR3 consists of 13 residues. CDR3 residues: CASKDTGANVLTF. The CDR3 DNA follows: TGTGCCAGCAAAGATACTGGGGCCAACGTCCTGACTTTC.

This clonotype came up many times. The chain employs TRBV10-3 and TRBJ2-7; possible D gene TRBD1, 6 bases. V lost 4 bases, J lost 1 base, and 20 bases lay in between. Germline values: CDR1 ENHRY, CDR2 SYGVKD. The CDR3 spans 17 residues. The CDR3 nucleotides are TGTGCCATCAGTGCCCGAACCGGGCCAGGGGCATCCTACGAGCAGTACTTC. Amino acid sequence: CAISARTGPGASYEQYF.

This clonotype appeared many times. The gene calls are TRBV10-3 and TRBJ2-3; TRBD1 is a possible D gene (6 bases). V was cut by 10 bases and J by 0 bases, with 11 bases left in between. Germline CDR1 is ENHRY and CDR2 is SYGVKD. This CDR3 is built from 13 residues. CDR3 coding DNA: TGTGCCACCTCACAGGGTAGCACAGATACGCAGTATTTT. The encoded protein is CATSQGSTDTQYF.

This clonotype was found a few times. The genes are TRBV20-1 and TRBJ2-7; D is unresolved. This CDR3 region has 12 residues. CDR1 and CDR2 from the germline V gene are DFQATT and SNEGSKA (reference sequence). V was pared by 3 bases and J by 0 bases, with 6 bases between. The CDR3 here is CSARKDSYEQYF. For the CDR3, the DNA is TGCAGTGCTAGGAAAGACTCCTACGAGCAGTACTTC.

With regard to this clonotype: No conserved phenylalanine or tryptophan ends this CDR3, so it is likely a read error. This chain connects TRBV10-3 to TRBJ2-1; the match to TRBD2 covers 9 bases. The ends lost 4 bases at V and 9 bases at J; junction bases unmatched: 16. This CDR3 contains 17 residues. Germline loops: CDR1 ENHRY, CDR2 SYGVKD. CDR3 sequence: CAISVTISGSSTGEQFL. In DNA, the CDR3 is TGTGCCATCAGTGTCACAATTAGCGGGAGCTCTACAGGTGAGCAGTTCCTC.

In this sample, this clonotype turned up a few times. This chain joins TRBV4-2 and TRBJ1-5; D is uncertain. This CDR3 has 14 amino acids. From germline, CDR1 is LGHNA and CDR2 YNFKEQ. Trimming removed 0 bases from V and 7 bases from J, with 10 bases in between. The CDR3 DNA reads TGTGCCAGCAGCCAAGATTGGGGAATCCAGCCCCAGCATTTT. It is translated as CASSQDWGIQPQHF.

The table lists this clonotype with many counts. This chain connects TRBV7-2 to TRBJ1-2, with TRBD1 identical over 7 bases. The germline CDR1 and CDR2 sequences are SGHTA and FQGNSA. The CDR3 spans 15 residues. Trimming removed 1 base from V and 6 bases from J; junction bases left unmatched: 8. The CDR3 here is CASSLVAGGIHGYTF. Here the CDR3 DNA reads TGTGCCAGCAGCTTAGTCGCAGGGGGAATTCATGGCTACACCTTC. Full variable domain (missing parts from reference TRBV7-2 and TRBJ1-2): GAGVSQSPSNKVTEKGKDVELRCDPISGHTALYWYRQSLGQGLEFLIYFQGNSAPDKSGLPSDRFSAERTGGSVSTLTIQRTQQEDSAVYLCASSLVAGGIHGYTFGSGTRLTVV.

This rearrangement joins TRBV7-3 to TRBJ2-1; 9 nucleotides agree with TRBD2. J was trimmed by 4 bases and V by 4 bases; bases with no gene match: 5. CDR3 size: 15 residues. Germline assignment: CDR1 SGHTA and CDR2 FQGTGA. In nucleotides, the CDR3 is TGTGCCAGCAGCTCTGCTAGCGGGAAATACAATGAGCAGTTCTTC. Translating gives CASSSASGKYNEQFF.

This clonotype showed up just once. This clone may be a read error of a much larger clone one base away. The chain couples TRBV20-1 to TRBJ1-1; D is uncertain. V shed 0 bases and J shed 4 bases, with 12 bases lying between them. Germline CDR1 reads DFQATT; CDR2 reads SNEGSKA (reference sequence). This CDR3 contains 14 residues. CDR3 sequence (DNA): TGCAGTGCTAGAGATCTGCGTGAGGGCACTGAAGCTTTCTTT. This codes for CSARDLREGTEAFF.

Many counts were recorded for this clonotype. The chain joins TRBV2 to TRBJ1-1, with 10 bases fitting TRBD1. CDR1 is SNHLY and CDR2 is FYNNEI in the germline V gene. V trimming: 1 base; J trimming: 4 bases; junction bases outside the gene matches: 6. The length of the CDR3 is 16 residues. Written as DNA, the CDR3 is TGTGCCAGCAGTGAAGATCGGACAGGGGGGGGCACTGAAGCTTTCTTT. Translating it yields CASSEDRTGGGTEAFF.

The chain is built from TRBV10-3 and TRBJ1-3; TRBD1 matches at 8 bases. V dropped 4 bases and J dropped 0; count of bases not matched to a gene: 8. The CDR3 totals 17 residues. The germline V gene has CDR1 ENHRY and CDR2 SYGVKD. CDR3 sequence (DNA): TGTGCCATCAGTGGATACAGGGGGGAGAGCTCTGGAAACACCATATATTTT. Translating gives CAISGYRGESSGNTIYF.

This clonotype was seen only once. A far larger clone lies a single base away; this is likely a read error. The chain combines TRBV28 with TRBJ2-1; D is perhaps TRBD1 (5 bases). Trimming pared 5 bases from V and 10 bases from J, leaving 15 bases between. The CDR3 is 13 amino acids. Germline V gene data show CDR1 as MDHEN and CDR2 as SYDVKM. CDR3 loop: CASSVTDSYEQFF. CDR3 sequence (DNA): TGTGCCAGCAGTGTGACAGACTCCTACGAGCAGTTCTTC.

The CDR3 here is CASSQSPRASDEQFF. The CDR3 DNA sequence: TGTGCCAGCAGCCAATCCCCGCGGGCTAGCGATGAGCAGTTCTTC. This rearrangement joins TRBV3-1 to TRBJ2-1, with D possibly being TRBD2 (6 bases). Trimming removed 2 bases at V and 8 bases at J, with 16 bases between. Germline V lookup: CDR1 LGHDT, CDR2 YNNKEL (reference sequence). The CDR3 runs 15 residues.

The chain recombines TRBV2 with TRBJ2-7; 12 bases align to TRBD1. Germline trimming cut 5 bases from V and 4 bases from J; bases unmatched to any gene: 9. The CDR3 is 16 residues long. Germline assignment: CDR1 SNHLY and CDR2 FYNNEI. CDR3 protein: CASSTGTGGMMYEQYF. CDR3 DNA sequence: TGTGCCAGCAGTACCGGGACAGGGGGCATGATGTACGAGCAGTACTTC.

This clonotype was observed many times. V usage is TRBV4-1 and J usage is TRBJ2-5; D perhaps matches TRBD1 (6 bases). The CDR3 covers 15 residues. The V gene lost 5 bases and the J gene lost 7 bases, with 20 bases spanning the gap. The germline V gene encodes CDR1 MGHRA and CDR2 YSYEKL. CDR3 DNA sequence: TGCGCCAGCAGCGACCCAGGGACACGGCTAGGGACCCAGTACTTC. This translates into CASSDPGTRLGTQYF.

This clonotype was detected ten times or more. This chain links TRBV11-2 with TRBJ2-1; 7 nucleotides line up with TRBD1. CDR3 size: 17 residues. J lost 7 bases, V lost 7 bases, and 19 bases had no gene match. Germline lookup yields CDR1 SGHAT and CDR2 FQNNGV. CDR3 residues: CASITPTGQGVGNEQFF. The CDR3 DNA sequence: TGTGCCAGCATAACCCCCACGGGGCAGGGGGTAGGGAATGAGCAGTTCTTC.

In DNA, the CDR3 is TGCAGCGTGGCGGGAGACGCCTACAATGAGCAGTTCTTC. Translating it yields CSVAGDAYNEQFF. This chain joins TRBV29-1 and TRBJ2-1, with 7 nucleotides matching TRBD2. V shed 6 bases, J shed 2 bases, and the junction held 4 bases outside the gene matches. The germline CDR1 and CDR2 sequences are SQVTM and ANQGSEA. This CDR3 contains 13 residues.

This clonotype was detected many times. Here the CDR3 reads CASSQAVGGYEQYF. CDR3 DNA sequence: TGTGCCAGCAGCCAAGCGGTCGGGGGCTACGAGCAGTACTTC. The rearrangement uses TRBV3-1 and TRBJ2-7, with TRBD2 as a possible D gene (6 bases). V lost 1 base and J lost 3, with 10 bases in between. CDR3 length: 14 amino acids. Germline V gene lookup returns CDR1 LGHDT and CDR2 YNNKEL (reference sequence).

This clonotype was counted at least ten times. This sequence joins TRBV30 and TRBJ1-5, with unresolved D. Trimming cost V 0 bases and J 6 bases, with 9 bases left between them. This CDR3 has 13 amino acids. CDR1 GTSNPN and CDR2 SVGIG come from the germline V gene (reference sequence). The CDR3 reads CAWSVHGVQPQHF. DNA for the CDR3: TGTGCCTGGAGTGTACACGGGGTTCAGCCCCAGCATTTT. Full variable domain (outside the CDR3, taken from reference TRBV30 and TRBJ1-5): SQTIHQWPATLVQPVGSPLSLECTVEGTSNPNLYWYRQAAGRGLQLLFYSVGIGQISSEVPQNLSASRPQDRQFILSSKKLLLSDSGFYLCAWSVHGVQPQHFGDGTRLSIL.

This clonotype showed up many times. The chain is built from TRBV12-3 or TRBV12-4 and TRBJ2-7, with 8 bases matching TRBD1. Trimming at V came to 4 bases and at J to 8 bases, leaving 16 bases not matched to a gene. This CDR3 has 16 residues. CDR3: CASSSESGTGGLQQYF. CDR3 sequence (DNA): TGTGCCAGCAGTTCAGAGTCCGGGACAGGAGGTCTCCAGCAGTACTTC.

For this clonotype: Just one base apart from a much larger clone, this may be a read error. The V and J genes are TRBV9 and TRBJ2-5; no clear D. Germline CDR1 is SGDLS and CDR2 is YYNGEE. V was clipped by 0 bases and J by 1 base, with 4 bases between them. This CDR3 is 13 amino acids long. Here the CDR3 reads CASSVAPQETQYF. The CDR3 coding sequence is TGTGCCAGCAGCGTAGCCCCCCAAGAGACCCAGTACTTC.

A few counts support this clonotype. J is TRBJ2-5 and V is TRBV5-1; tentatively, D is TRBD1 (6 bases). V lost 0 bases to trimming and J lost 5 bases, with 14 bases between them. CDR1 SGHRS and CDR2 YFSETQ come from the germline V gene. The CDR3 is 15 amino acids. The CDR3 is CASSLEQGGMETQYF. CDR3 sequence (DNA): TGCGCCAGCAGCTTGGAACAGGGCGGTATGGAGACCCAGTACTTC. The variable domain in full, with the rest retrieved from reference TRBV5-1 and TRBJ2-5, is KAGVTQTPRYLIKTRGQQVTLSCSPISGHRSVSWYQQTPGQGLQFLFEYFSETQRNKGNFPGRFSGRQFSNSRSEMNVSTLELGDSALYLCASSLEQGGMETQYFGPGTRLLVL.

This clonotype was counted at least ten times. The CDR3 bases are TGTGCCAGCAGACTGACTAGCGCTTCCTACAATGAGCAGTTCTTC. Translated, it gives CASRLTSASYNEQFF. The genes are TRBV14 and TRBJ2-1, with 8 bases matching TRBD2. After removal of 6 bases from V and 1 base from J, the junction contained 5 bases not matched to a gene. The CDR3 extends over 15 amino acids. Germline V gene data show CDR1 as SGHDN and CDR2 as FVKESK.